One sample yielded the 23 T cell receptor beta chains listed below, sequenced in a study of tissue T cells after allogeneic stem cell transplantation (dated by TCRdb to between 2021 and 2023). Taken with the paper, the label for time point translates to: mouse harvest day 14 after allogeneic transplant. Mouse grafts consisting of 10^7 T-cell-depleted bone marrow cells combined with 10^6 splenic CD5+ T cells were administered by tail vein injection. Library preparation used the immunoSEQ multiplex PCR assay. What TCRdb holds here is the immuneACCESS table cut down to in-frame rearrangements. Part of the clones is not present; checked against another copy, under half of the missing clones reflect an unresolved V gene, and the others are unexplained. In all, the sample holds fewer than 3,000 clones, and around 50% of those were seen once. The top ten constitute 33% of the sample. The sample comprised lymph node tissue. The receptors originated from a female BALB/c mouse given C57BL/6 T cells with graft-versus-host disease after an allogeneic hematopoietic cell transplant.

This clone showed up just a few times. Genes here carry mouse names. The CDR3 is cut off 1 residue early in the read; its end comes from the germline J gene. The chain combines TRBV29 with TRBJ1-6, with a weak D call TRBD1 (5 bases). TRBJ1-6 is identified as an open reading frame with a role that is uncertain. The CDR3 loop spans 13 amino acids. Per germline, CDR1 MSHET and CDR2 SYDVDS. V lost 4 bases and J lost 4, with 5 bases in between. The sequenced part of the CDR3 DNA is TGTGCTAGCAGTTCAGGGTATAATTCGCCCCTCTAC. This encodes CASSSGYNSPLY. In full, the CDR3 is CASSSGYNSPLYF.

This clone appeared a single time. Gene names and germline refer to mouse. The CDR3 is cut off 1 residue early in the read; its end comes from the germline J gene. The gene calls are TRBV13-2 and TRBJ2-2; TRBD2 is a possible D gene (7 bases). The length of the CDR3 is 15 residues. Trimming stripped 3 bases from V and 1 base from J, with 10 bases between. CDR1 and CDR2 from the germline V gene are NNHNN and SYGAGS (reference sequence). CDR3 DNA (partial): TGTGCCAGCGGTGCGGGGGGCGTAAACACCGGGCAGCTCTAC. Its translation is CASGAGGVNTGQLY. The complete CDR3 reads CASGAGGVNTGQLYF.

This clone was counted between two and nine times. The genes are named according to mouse. The read ends 1 residue before the CDR3 terminus; that terminus is restored from the germline J gene. This chain links TRBV1 with TRBJ1-1; a possible D gene is TRBD1 (6 bases). Per germline, CDR1 NSQYPW and CDR2 LRSPGD (reference sequence). CDR3 length equals 13 residues. V was pared by 5 bases and J by 1 base, with 8 bases between. The sequenced part of the CDR3 DNA is TGCACCTGCAGTCCGGGACAAAACACAGAAGTCTTC. It yields the protein CTCSPGQNTEVF. The whole CDR3 reads CTCSPGQNTEVFF.

Turning to this clone: Germline and genes: mouse. The read terminates 1 residue ahead of where the CDR3 ends, so the germline J gene completes it. This sequence joins TRBV26 and TRBJ1-3; weak D call: TRBD1 (5 bases). Trimming removed 2 bases at V and 0 bases at J, with 11 bases between. CDR3 length: 16 residues. CDR1 and CDR2 (germline): KGHPV, FQNQEV (reference sequence). The CDR3 bases that were read are TGTGCCAGCAGTCTGAGGGACTTAAATTCTGGAAATACGCTCTAT. Protein product: CASSLRDLNSGNTLY. The whole CDR3 reads CASSLRDLNSGNTLYF. Using reference TRBV26 and TRBJ1-3 for the parts outside the CDR3, the full variable domain is NSKVIQTPRYLVKGQGQKAKMRCIPEKGHPVVFWYQQNKNNEFKFLINFQNQEVLQQIDMTEKRFSAECPSNSPCSLEIQSSEAGDSALYLCASSLRDLNSGNTLYFGEGSRLIVV.

A note on this clone: Each gene name is a mouse one. The CDR3 goes on 1 residue after the read ends, and that part is filled in from the germline J gene. V and J are TRBV31 and TRBJ2-1; D is perhaps TRBD2 (6 bases). Germline CDR1 is GKSSPN and CDR2 is SITVG. This CDR3 is 14 amino acids long. Trimming cost V 1 base and J 1 base, with 8 bases left between them. The CDR3 DNA, read in part, is TGTGCCTGGAGTCACTGGGAGAACTATGCTGAGCAGTTC. Translated, it gives CAWSHWENYAEQF. The full CDR3 protein reads CAWSHWENYAEQFF.

About this clone itself: Mouse names are used for the genes. Read sequence stops 1 residue before the CDR3 end, and the germline J gene provides the missing end. The rearrangement joins TRBV23 to TRBJ1-2; the table's TRBD1 call for D was not verified on the DNA. CDR3 size: 12 residues. Germline CDR1 KGHTA, CDR2 FQNQQP. The CDR3 bases that were read are TGCTCCAGCAGTCAACAGGGGACCGACTACACC. Its translation: CSSSQQGTDYT. The whole CDR3 reads CSSSQQGTDYTF.

This clone was seen only a few times. Germline and genes here are mouse. The CDR3 reads CASSWTGSGNTLYF. The DNA read from the CDR3 is TGTGCCAGCAGCTGGACAGGGTCTGGAAATACGCTCTAT. V and J are TRBV3 and TRBJ1-3, with TRBD1 identical over 8 bases. The read comes to an end 1 residue before the CDR3 does, leaving the germline J gene to fill in the end. V dropped 4 bases and J dropped 1; count of bases not matched to a gene: 0. Germline CDR1 and CDR2: SNHLY and FYNGKV (reference sequence). The CDR3 has 14 amino acids.

Sample share makes this clone medium-sized. Mouse gene names and germline throughout. With the read ending 1 residue before the CDR3 end, the germline J gene is used to fill in that end. V gene TRBV13-2 combines with J gene TRBJ2-1; a weak D match, TRBD2 (5 bases). CDR3 length: 13 amino acids. V lost 0 bases and J 7 bases, leaving 8 bases between the germline ends. CDR1 and CDR2 from the germline V gene are NNHNN and SYGAGS (reference sequence). The CDR3 loop reads CASGDALGAEQFF. Incomplete CDR3 DNA: TGTGCCAGCGGTGATGCTCTGGGAGCTGAGCAGTTC.

This clone was counted a few times. Gene labels here are mouse ones. The read stops 1 residue short of the end of the CDR3; the missing end is completed from the germline J gene. J is TRBJ2-7 and V is TRBV26; D is unclear. The germline V gene encodes CDR1 KGHPV and CDR2 FQNQEV (reference sequence). The V and J ends lost 0 bases and 3 bases respectively, with 6 bases between them. The CDR3 sequence is 13 residues long. The CDR3 loop is CASSLSQVYEQYF. The DNA read from the CDR3 is TGTGCCAGCAGTCTGTCGCAGGTCTATGAACAGTAC.

The sample holds a few counts of this clone. Genes and germline come from the mouse. From the germline J gene comes the end of the CDR3, since the read stops 1 residue before it. The chain links TRBV14 to TRBJ1-1, with TRBD1 matching 7 bases. V lost 5 bases, J lost 0 bases, and 4 bases stayed unmatched. The CDR3 has 14 residues. The germline V gene encodes CDR1 SGHDT and CDR2 FRDEAV. Incomplete CDR3 DNA: TGTGCCAGCAGCCCGGGACAGTCAAACACAGAAGTCTTC. Amino acids: CASSPGQSNTEVF. The full CDR3 reads CASSPGQSNTEVFF.

Remarks on this clone: Gene names and germline match the mouse. Read data end 1 residue before the CDR3 end; the end is taken from the germline J gene. This chain uses TRBV26 with TRBJ2-4, with D unclear. The CDR3 runs to 13 residues. Trimming took off 2 bases at V and 0 bases at J, with 3 bases between the two ends. CDR1 and CDR2 (germline): KGHPV, FQNQEV (reference sequence). CDR3 residues: CASSLSSQNTLYF. The part of the CDR3 DNA that was read is TGTGCCAGCAGTCTGAGTAGTCAAAACACCTTGTAC.

As to this clone: Each gene name is a mouse one. The CDR3 is cut off 1 residue early in the read; its end comes from the germline J gene. The V call is TRBV26, the J call TRBJ2-1, with 8 bases identical to TRBD1. The V segment lost 2 bases and the J segment 7 bases; nucleotides outside the gene matches: 1. The germline gives CDR1 KGHPV, CDR2 FQNQEV (reference sequence). The CDR3 has 13 amino acids. CDR3 DNA, as far as it was read: TGTGCCAGCAGTCTGGACAGGGGAGCTGAGCAGTTC. Encoded protein: CASSLDRGAEQF. The complete CDR3 reads CASSLDRGAEQFF.

This clone was detected a few times. The gene symbols are mouse symbols. The read terminates 1 residue ahead of where the CDR3 ends, so the germline J gene completes it. The chain combines TRBV31 with TRBJ1-2; unclear D gene. V dropped 0 bases and J dropped 3 bases, with 8 bases sitting between them. The CDR3 consists of 13 residues. Germline CDR1 is GKSSPN and CDR2 is SITVG. The sequenced CDR3 bases are TGTGCCTGGAGTCTTCGGGAAGACTCCGACTACACC. It specifies CAWSLREDSDYT. The whole CDR3 is CAWSLREDSDYTF.

To note about this clone: Germline and genes here are mouse. Sequencing ends 1 residue short of the CDR3 end; the germline J gene provides the rest. The chain is built from TRBV29 and TRBJ2-4; D is undetermined. The CDR3 contains 13 residues. V dropped 3 bases and J dropped 0 bases, with 4 bases sitting between them. Per the germline V gene, CDR1 is MSHET and CDR2 is SYDVDS. The CDR3 loop reads CASSFGSQNTLYF. The CDR3 DNA, read in part, is TGTGCTAGCAGTTTTGGTAGTCAAAACACCTTGTAC.

This clone was counted once. The genes and germline here are from mouse. The read finishes 1 residue shy of the CDR3 end, and the germline J gene is used to complete it. The chain links TRBV13-1 to TRBJ1-2, with TRBD1 matching 9 bases. Losses at the gene ends were 0 bases for V and 3 bases for J; bases not matched to a gene: 3. The CDR3 runs 15 residues. Germline CDR1 is NSHNY and CDR2 is SYGAGN. CDR3 amino acids: CASSDGGQGDSDYTF. Partial CDR3 DNA: TGTGCCAGCAGTGATGGGGGACAGGGAGACTCCGACTACACC.

With respect to this clone: Mouse gene names apply. The sequenced fragment ends 1 residue before the CDR3 boundary, so the rest is inferred from the germline J gene. The chain recombines TRBV4 with TRBJ2-5; 8 bases match TRBD2. Trimming cost V 6 bases and J 4 bases; bases outside gene matches: 6. The germline V gene has CDR1 LGHDT and CDR2 YNNKQL (reference sequence). This CDR3 is built from 14 residues. The CDR3 region is CASRPWGAEDTQYF. CDR3 DNA, as far as it was read: TGTGCCAGCAGACCCTGGGGGGCGGAAGACACCCAGTAC.

With respect to this clone: The genes and germline here are from mouse. With the read ending 1 residue before the CDR3 end, the germline J gene is used to fill in that end. The genes are TRBV26 and TRBJ1-1, with 8 bases matching TRBD1. Unmatched junction bases numbered 3, after V lost 5 bases and J lost 4 bases. The CDR3 covers 13 residues. Germline V gene lookup returns CDR1 KGHPV and CDR2 FQNQEV (reference sequence). The sequenced part of the CDR3 DNA is TGTGCCAGCAGTGCACAGGGGGGCACAGAAGTCTTC. This sequence encodes CASSAQGGTEVF. The CDR3 in full is CASSAQGGTEVFF.

This clone was seen a few times. The gene symbols are mouse symbols. The read terminates 1 residue before the CDR3 end, so the remaining end is supplied by the germline J gene. V is TRBV26 and J is TRBJ2-5; the D gene could be TRBD1 or TRBD2 (6 bases each). The CDR3 is 13 residues long. Per germline, CDR1 KGHPV and CDR2 FQNQEV (reference sequence). The V end was cut by 4 bases, the J end by 4 bases, with 9 bases between. The CDR3 DNA, read in part, is TGTGCCAGCAGTCCGGGGGCGAAAGACACCCAGTAC. Its protein is CASSPGAKDTQY. The entire CDR3 is CASSPGAKDTQYF.

The sample holds a few counts of this clone. Gene names refer to mouse genes. The CDR3 spells CASSSGQTEQFF. CDR3 DNA (partial): TGTGCCAGCAGCTCCGGACAGACTGAGCAGTTC. The chain combines TRBV3 with TRBJ2-1; D is possibly TRBD1 (6 bases). The CDR3 goes on 1 residue after the read ends, and that part is filled in from the germline J gene. The CDR3 sequence is 12 residues long. From germline, CDR1 is SNHLY and CDR2 FYNGKV (reference sequence). V shed 4 bases and J shed 8 bases, with 9 bases lying between them. The variable domain in full, with the rest retrieved from reference TRBV3 and TRBJ2-1, is GPKVLQIPSHQIIDMGQMVTLNCDPVSNHLYFYWYKQILGQQMEFLVNFYNGKVMEKSKLFKDQFSVERPDGSYFTLKIQPTALEDSAVYFCASSSGQTEQFFGPGTRLTVL.

Points on this clone: Genes here carry mouse names. The read finishes 1 residue shy of the CDR3 end, and the germline J gene is used to complete it. The chain has TRBV16 and TRBJ2-1, with TRBD1 identical over 8 bases. The germline V gene encodes CDR1 SGHSA and CDR2 FRNQAP. The V segment lost 4 bases and the J segment 1 base; nucleotides outside the gene matches: 6. The CDR3 runs 16 residues. The DNA read from the CDR3 is TGTGCAAGCAGCTCACTGGACAGGGCGAACTATGCTGAGCAGTTC. Protein sequence: CASSSLDRANYAEQF. From start to end, the CDR3 is CASSSLDRANYAEQFF.

Remarks on this clone: Gene and germline names: mouse. The missing CDR3 end, 1 residue past where the read stops, is filled in from the germline J gene. The chain is built from TRBV12-1 and TRBJ2-1; D possibly corresponds to TRBD2 (6 bases). From germline, CDR1 is SGHSN and CDR2 HYEKVE. The CDR3 is made up of 12 amino acids. With 2 bases removed from V and 7 bases from J, the gap between germline ends came to 8 bases. The CDR3 reads CASSPGGAEQFF. The part of the CDR3 DNA that was read is TGTGCCAGCTCTCCCGGGGGGGCTGAGCAGTTC.

With respect to this clone: Germline and genes here are mouse. With the read ending 1 residue before the CDR3 end, the germline J gene is used to fill in that end. This chain uses TRBV12-1 with TRBJ2-5; TRBD2 agrees at 8 bases. This CDR3 has 15 residues. CDR1 is SGHSN, CDR2 HYEKVE, per germline. Trimming took 0 bases from V and 1 from J; bases not matched to a gene: 2. CDR3 sequence: CASSLMGGDQDTQYF. Partial CDR3 DNA: TGTGCCAGCTCTCTCATGGGGGGGGACCAAGACACCCAGTAC.

Of note for this clone: Gene names are the mouse ones. The read falls 1 residue short of the CDR3 end, and the missing part is taken from the germline J gene. The chain is built from TRBV3 and TRBJ1-2; TRBD1 matches 10 bases. J was trimmed by 4 bases and V by 3 bases; bases with no gene match: 2. Germline V CDR1 and CDR2: SNHLY, FYNGKV (reference sequence). This CDR3 is built from 14 residues. The CDR3 spells CASSFGTGASDYTF. The CDR3 bases that were read are TGTGCCAGCAGCTTCGGGACAGGGGCCTCCGACTACACC. The variable domain in full, completed from reference TRBV3 and TRBJ1-2, reads GPKVLQIPSHQIIDMGQMVTLNCDPVSNHLYFYWYKQILGQQMEFLVNFYNGKVMEKSKLFKDQFSVERPDGSYFTLKIQPTALEDSAVYFCASSFGTGASDYTFGSGTRLLVI.